This T cell receptor beta chain was sequenced in a study of blood T cell repertoires in COVID-19. On the study more broadly: The samples span acute and convalescent COVID-19 from the United States, Italy and Spain.

Source study methods: Amplification of reference gene primers was used by the study to estimate nucleated cell counts. Sequencing was performed with immunoSEQ multiplex PCR; in TCRdb, only in-frame clones are kept and a portion is missing. V and J calls and clone size follow that table, whereas D and trimming were derived from the DNA. The repertoire holds 67,000 or so clones, with 81% as singletons. Sequenced input: peripheral blood. The sequence derives from a woman between 70 and 85 years old with acute or convalescent COVID-19.

The DNA for the CDR3 is TGTGCCAGCAGCTTCAGCGGGGGGGGCAATCAGCCCCAGCATTTT. Its protein is CASSFSGGGNQPQHF. The V gene is TRBV6-2 or TRBV6-3, the J gene TRBJ1-5; TRBD1 is a possible D gene (5 bases). The CDR3 runs to 15 residues. V shed 6 bases and J shed 2 bases, with 14 bases lying between them. CDR1 and CDR2 from the germline V gene are MNHEY and SVGEGT.